What follows are 25 T cell receptor beta chains derived from one specimen sequenced in a study of cytomegalovirus exposure and HLA in healthy donors. The PCR had 60 Vbeta and 13 Jbeta primers. TCRdb's copy holds only in-frame clones and misses some; the assay was immunoSEQ multiplex PCR. The table shows under 90,000 clones, with about two thirds occurring only once. Sequenced: PBMCs. The receptors were sampled from a woman aged 50 to 65 in good health and CMV-seropositive.

The V call is TRBV28, the J call TRBJ2-7; 9 bases match TRBD1. The CDR3 contains 15 residues. The ends lost 6 bases at V and 6 bases at J; junction bases unmatched: 12. Germline assignment: CDR1 MDHEN and CDR2 SYDVKM. The CDR3 coding sequence is TGTGCCAGCAGGACGGCCGGGACAGGGTGGATCGAGCAGTACTTC. It translates to CASRTAGTGWIEQYF.

This clone was observed at least ten times. This chain links TRBV11-3 with TRBJ2-7; a weak D match, TRBD2 (5 bases). V shed 5 bases and J shed 2 bases, with 10 bases lying between them. CDR3 length equals 13 residues. The germline CDR1 and CDR2 sequences are SGHNT and YENEEA. This CDR3 is CASSADGTYEQYF. The CDR3 nucleotides are TGTGCCAGCAGCGCAGACGGGACCTACGAGCAGTACTTC.

This clone was counted only a few times. CDR3 in amino acids: CASSLGSQNTDTQYF. The CDR3 DNA is TGCGCCAGCAGCTTGGGGAGCCAAAACACAGATACGCAGTATTTT. This chain links TRBV5-1 with TRBJ2-3; D not resolved. This CDR3 region has 15 residues. Germline V gene sequence: CDR1 SGHRS, CDR2 YFSETQ. V was trimmed by 0 bases and J by 2 bases, leaving 10 bases between them. The full variable domain, its missing parts supplied by reference TRBV5-1 and TRBJ2-3, is KAGVTQTPRYLIKTRGQQVTLSCSPISGHRSVSWYQQTPGQGLQFLFEYFSETQRNKGNFPGRFSGRQFSNSRSEMNVSTLELGDSALYLCASSLGSQNTDTQYFGPGTRLTVL.

By frequency in the sample, this clone is medium-sized. The chain couples TRBV7-6 to TRBJ2-6; D might be TRBD1 (6 bases). Per germline, CDR1 SGHVS and CDR2 FNYEAQ. This CDR3 has 17 residues. V lost 5 bases and J lost 0, with 14 bases in between. The CDR3 reads CASSHRTDSSGANVLTF. As DNA, the CDR3 is TGTGCCAGCAGCCACCGGACAGACAGCTCTGGGGCCAACGTCCTGACTTTC.

The CDR3 spells CASSGTRITYEQYF. The CDR3 bases are TGTGCCAGCAGTGGGACTAGGATCACCTACGAGCAGTACTTC. V usage is TRBV27 and J usage is TRBJ2-7, with 8 bases matching TRBD2. Per germline, CDR1 MNHEY and CDR2 SMNVEV (reference sequence). The ends lost 5 bases at V and 2 bases at J; junction bases unmatched: 5. The CDR3 sequence is 14 residues long.

This clone was counted between two and nine times. The rearrangement uses TRBV4-3 and TRBJ2-4, with 9 bases fitting TRBD1. The V segment lost 2 bases and the J segment 15 bases; nucleotides outside the gene matches: 14. Germline V lookup: CDR1 LGHNA, CDR2 YSLEER. CDR3 size: 15 residues. CDR3 coding DNA: TGCGCCAGCAGCCAATCCCCCGCGACAGGGGGGGGCGGGTACTTC. The encoded protein is CASSQSPATGGGGYF.

The genes are TRBV7-9 and TRBJ1-6, with D possibly matching TRBD1 (6 bases). The CDR3 sequence is 14 residues long. Per the germline V gene, CDR1 is SEHNR and CDR2 is FQNEAQ (reference sequence). V lost 5 bases to trimming and J lost 3 bases, with 8 bases between them. The CDR3 spells CASSADSYNSPLHF. The DNA of the CDR3 is TGTGCCAGCAGCGCGGACAGCTATAATTCACCCCTCCACTTT.

The chain carries TRBV4-1 and TRBJ2-1; TRBD2 aligns across 9 bases. The CDR3 consists of 17 residues. Germline values: CDR1 MGHRA, CDR2 YSYEKL. V lost 1 base and J lost 8; bases outside the gene matches: 12. CDR3 region: CASSQGGGRADWDEQFF. The CDR3, as DNA: TGCGCCAGCAGCCAAGGGGGCGGGAGGGCCGATTGGGATGAGCAGTTCTTC.

The V gene is TRBV6-5, the J gene TRBJ2-7; D is possibly TRBD2 (5 bases). CDR1 and CDR2 (germline): MNHEY, SVGAGI. The CDR3 contains 12 residues. V lost 6 bases and J 2 bases, leaving 8 bases between the germline ends. The DNA of the CDR3 is TGTGCCAGCAGCCCCGGGGCCTACGAGCAGTACTTC. As protein: CASSPGAYEQYF.

The rearrangement links TRBV5-1 to TRBJ1-5; tentatively, D is TRBD1 (6 bases). The V and J ends lost 4 bases and 0 bases respectively, with 11 bases between them. This CDR3 comprises 15 residues. The V gene's germline CDR1 is SGHRS and CDR2 YFSETQ. The CDR3 DNA follows: TGCGCCAGCAGCGCCCAGGGGATTAGCAATCAGCCCCAGCATTTT. Protein: CASSAQGISNQPQHF.

The V call is TRBV15, the J call TRBJ2-5; D is uncertain. The V end was cut by 0 bases, the J end by 4 bases, with 18 bases between. The V gene's germline CDR1 is LNHNV and CDR2 YYDKDF (reference sequence). This CDR3 has 17 residues. This CDR3 reads CATSRDPPPLVGETQYF. The CDR3, as DNA: TGTGCCACCAGCAGAGATCCCCCTCCCCTAGTAGGAGAGACCCAGTACTTC. Full variable domain (remainder filled in from reference TRBV15 and TRBJ2-5): DAMVIQNPRYQVTQFGKPVTLSCSQTLNHNVMYWYQQKSSQAPKLLFHYYDKDFNNEADTPDNFQSRRPNTSFCFLDIRSPGLGDTAMYLCATSRDPPPLVGETQYFGPGTRLLVL.

The gene calls are TRBV19 and TRBJ2-6; weak D call: TRBD1 (6 bases). Deletions cut 3 bases from V and 2 bases from J, with 8 bases between. This CDR3 has 15 residues. CDR1 LNHDA and CDR2 SQIVND come from the germline V gene (reference sequence). The CDR3 is CASSIPGAGANVLTF. The CDR3 coding sequence is TGTGCCAGTAGTATCCCAGGGGCTGGGGCCAACGTCCTGACTTTC.

The rearrangement uses TRBV7-8 and TRBJ1-5, with D uncertain. The V and J ends lost 5 bases and 9 bases respectively, with 17 bases between them. Germline V gene data show CDR1 as SGHVS and CDR2 as FQNEAQ. This CDR3 has 14 residues. The CDR3 region has the DNA TGTGCCAGCAGCCCTCGAGAGGGATCGGGGCCCCAGCATTTT. Encoded protein: CASSPREGSGPQHF.

The chain links TRBV2 to TRBJ1-2, with 8 positions matching TRBD1. The CDR3 consists of 15 residues. Germline V lookup: CDR1 SNHLY, CDR2 FYNNEI. Trimming cost V 1 base and J 7 bases; bases outside gene matches: 8. As DNA, the CDR3 is TGTGCCAGCAGTGAAGGGGCAGGGGGCTGGTCTGGCTACACCTTC. Its translation is CASSEGAGGWSGYTF.

To note about this clone: The CDR3 does not close with the conserved phenylalanine or tryptophan, likely indicating a read error. The chain combines TRBV6-5 with TRBJ1-6; D unresolved. CDR1 is MNHEY and CDR2 is SVGAGI in the germline V gene. The CDR3 is 15 amino acids. Trimming cost V 0 bases and J 6 bases, with 9 bases left between them. CDR3 nucleotides: TGTGCCAGCAGTTACTCGGCGGCAGCTAATTCACCCCTCCACCTT. Protein product: CASSYSAAANSPLHL.

The sample holds a few counts of this clone. This chain joins TRBV6-1 and TRBJ2-2; 11 nucleotides agree with TRBD2. Losses at the gene ends were 2 bases for V and 7 bases for J; bases not matched to a gene: 9. CDR1 is MNHNS, CDR2 SASEGT, per germline. The CDR3 extends over 17 amino acids. Written as DNA, the CDR3 is TGTGCCAGCAGTGAATTTAGCGGGGGGGCCGTTAGCGGGGAGCTGTTTTTT. It codes for CASSEFSGGAVSGELFF.

The V gene is TRBV4-1, the J gene TRBJ2-5, with 8 positions matching TRBD2. The V gene end was trimmed by 2 bases and the J gene end by 5 bases; junction bases not matched to a gene: 7. The CDR3 totals 15 residues. Germline V gene data show CDR1 as MGHRA and CDR2 as YSYEKL. The CDR3 spells CASSQTGGSTETQYF. The CDR3, as DNA: TGCGCCAGCAGCCAAACGGGGGGGTCGACGGAGACCCAGTACTTC.

This clone has just a few counts. The chain employs TRBV7-9 and TRBJ2-1, with unresolved D. This CDR3 comprises 13 residues. Germline assignment: CDR1 SEHNR and CDR2 FQNEAQ (reference sequence). The V gene lost 5 bases and the J gene lost 4 bases, with 9 bases spanning the gap. CDR3: CASSPTTYNEQFF. As DNA, the CDR3 is TGTGCCAGCAGCCCAACGACTTACAATGAGCAGTTCTTC.

This clone was observed once. This chain uses TRBV5-1 with TRBJ2-1, with TRBD2 matching 14 bases. With V trimmed by 1 base and J by 7 bases, 4 bases remained unmatched. Germline V lookup: CDR1 SGHRS, CDR2 YFSETQ. This CDR3 spans 16 amino acids. The CDR3 DNA reads TGCGCCAGCAGCTTGCTGGGACTAGCGGGAGAGAATGAGCAGTTCTTC. It is translated as CASSLLGLAGENEQFF.

The chain links TRBV4-1 to TRBJ2-7; 8 nucleotides line up with TRBD1. The length of the CDR3 is 15 residues. V shed 3 bases and J 4 bases; nucleotides not matched to a gene: 8. The germline V gene has CDR1 MGHRA and CDR2 YSYEKL. CDR3 nucleotides: TGCGCCAGCAGCCAGGCGGGGCAGGGGGCTTACGAGCAGTACTTC. This sequence encodes CASSQAGQGAYEQYF.

This clone was seen once. This chain links TRBV27 with TRBJ2-7, with a tentative D call TRBD2 (6 bases). The CDR3 loop spans 13 amino acids. Germline assignment: CDR1 MNHEY and CDR2 SMNVEV (reference sequence). Trimming cost V 7 bases and J 8 bases, with 18 bases left between them. CDR3 nucleotide sequence: TGTGCCAGCAAAGGCGGGGCTCGGGTGCAGCAGTACTTC. Translation: CASKGGARVQQYF.

This clone was seen only once. The J gene is TRBJ2-3, the V gene TRBV5-3; TRBD1 aligns across 8 bases. TRBV5-3 is an ORF, with its function uncertain. CDR3 length: 15 residues. The junction had 14 bases not matched to a gene; V was cut back by 8 bases and J by 6 bases. CDR3 amino acids: CARVMETGEVDTQYF. CDR3 in DNA: TGTGCCAGGGTTATGGAGACAGGGGAGGTGGATACGCAGTATTTT.

This clone was counted once. The V and J genes are TRBV7-8 and TRBJ2-7; TRBD1 matches at 8 bases. The CDR3 sequence is 12 residues long. With 8 bases clipped from V and 1 base from J, the junction kept 1 base outside the gene matches. CDR1 is SGHVS, CDR2 FQNEAQ, per germline. The chain's CDR3 is CASGQGSYEQYF. CDR3 sequence (DNA): TGTGCCAGCGGACAGGGTTCCTACGAGCAGTACTTC. The full variable domain, rest sourced from reference TRBV7-8 and TRBJ2-7, is GAGVSQSPRYKVAKRGQDVALRCDPISGHVSLFWYQQALGQGPEFLTYFQNEAQLDKSGLPSDRFFAERPEGSVSTLKIQRTQQEDSAVYLCASGQGSYEQYFGPGTRLTVT.

The chain is built from TRBV5-1 and TRBJ2-5, with 8 positions matching TRBD1. The CDR3 consists of 17 residues. Looked up from germline, CDR1 is SGHRS and CDR2 is YFSETQ. The trim removed 0 bases at V and 4 bases at J, leaving 11 bases unmatched. The CDR3 protein is CASSLAVTGGVGETQYF. CDR3 in DNA: TGCGCCAGCAGCTTGGCCGTAACAGGGGGTGTGGGAGAGACCCAGTACTTC.

This clone was observed a single time. The CDR3 here is CASSQATSASSYNEQFF. The CDR3 bases are TGCGCCAGCAGCCAGGCGACTAGCGCCAGCTCCTACAATGAGCAGTTCTTC. V gene TRBV4-3 combines with J gene TRBJ2-1; TRBD2 matches 8 bases. The V segment lost 3 bases and the J segment 0 bases; nucleotides outside the gene matches: 7. The CDR3 length is 17 residues. In germline, CDR1 is LGHNA, CDR2 YSLEER.